Presented here are 3 T cell receptor beta chains from one specimen sequenced in a study of blood T cell repertoires in COVID-19. Clones were read by immunoSEQ multiplex PCR, and TCRdb kept only the in-frame ones, dropping some. The sample contains about 72,000 clones, 85% to 90% of which appear only once. Source material: peripheral blood. These TCRs come from a man in his 70s with active or convalescent COVID-19.

The V call is TRBV5-1, the J call TRBJ2-1, with D perhaps matching TRBD2 (5 bases). V lost 0 bases, J lost 4 bases, and 14 bases lay in between. The CDR3 has 16 amino acids. Germline CDR1 reads SGHRS; CDR2 reads YFSETQ. The DNA for the CDR3 is TGCGCCAGCAGCTTGGATGGCGGGTCCTTATACAATGAGCAGTTCTTC. This codes for CASSLDGGSLYNEQFF.

The chain employs TRBV11-2 and TRBJ2-2; D unclear. The CDR3 extends over 16 amino acids. Germline CDR1 is SGHAT and CDR2 is FQNNGV. Trimming removed 2 bases from V and 1 base from J, with 11 bases in between. The CDR3, as DNA: TGTGCCAGCAGCTTATCCGTGAGGCAGAACACCGGGGAGCTGTTTTTT. It is translated as CASSLSVRQNTGELFF.

This chain's CDR3 is CASSVGGPSGNTIYF. In DNA, the CDR3 is TGTGCCAGCAGCGTAGGGGGGCCCTCTGGAAACACCATATATTTT. The rearrangement joins TRBV9 to TRBJ1-3; TRBD1 is a possible D gene (6 bases). The V gene lost 0 bases and the J gene lost 0 bases, with 7 bases spanning the gap. The length of the CDR3 is 15 residues. CDR1 and CDR2 from the germline V gene are SGDLS and YYNGEE.